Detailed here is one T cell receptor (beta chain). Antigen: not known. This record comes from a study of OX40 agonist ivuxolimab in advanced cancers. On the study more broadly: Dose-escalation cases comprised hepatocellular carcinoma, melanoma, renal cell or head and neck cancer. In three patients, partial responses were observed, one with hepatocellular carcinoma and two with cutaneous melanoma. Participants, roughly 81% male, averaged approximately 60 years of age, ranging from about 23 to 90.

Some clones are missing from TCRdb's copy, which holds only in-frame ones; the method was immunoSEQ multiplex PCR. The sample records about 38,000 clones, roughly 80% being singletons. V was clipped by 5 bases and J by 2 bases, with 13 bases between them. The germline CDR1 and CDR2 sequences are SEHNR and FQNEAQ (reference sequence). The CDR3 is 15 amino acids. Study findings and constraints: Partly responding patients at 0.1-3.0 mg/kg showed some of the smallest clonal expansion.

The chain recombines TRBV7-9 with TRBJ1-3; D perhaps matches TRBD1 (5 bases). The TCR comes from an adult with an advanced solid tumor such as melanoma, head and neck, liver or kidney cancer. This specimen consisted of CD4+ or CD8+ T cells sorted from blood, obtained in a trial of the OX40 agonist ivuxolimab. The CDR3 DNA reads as TGTGCCAGCAGCGCCGCGCGGGGACCTGGAAACACCATATATTTT. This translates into CASSAARGPGNTIYF.